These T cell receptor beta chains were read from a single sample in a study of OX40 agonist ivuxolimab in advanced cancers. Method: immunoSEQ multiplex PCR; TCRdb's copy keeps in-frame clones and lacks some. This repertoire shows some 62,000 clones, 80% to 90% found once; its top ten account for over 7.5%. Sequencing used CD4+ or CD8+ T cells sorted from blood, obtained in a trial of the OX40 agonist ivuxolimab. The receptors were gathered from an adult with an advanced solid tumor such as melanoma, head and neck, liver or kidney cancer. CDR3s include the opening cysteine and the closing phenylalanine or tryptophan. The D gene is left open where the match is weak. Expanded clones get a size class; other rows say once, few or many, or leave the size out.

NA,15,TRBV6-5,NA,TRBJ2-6,CASSYDSSGANVLTF,TGTGCCAGCAGTTACGACAGCTCTGGGGCCAACGTCCTGACTTTC
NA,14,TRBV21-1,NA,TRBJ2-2,CASSEAGAPWELFF,TGTGCCAGCAGCGAAGCGGGAGCACCGTGGGAGCTGTTTTTT
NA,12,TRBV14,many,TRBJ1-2,CASSRGNGGYTF,TGTGCCAGCAGCAGAGGGAATGGTGGCTACACCTTC
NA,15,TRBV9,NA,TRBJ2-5,CASSVVAGSQETQYF,TGTGCCAGCAGCGTAGTCGCAGGGTCGCAAGAGACCCAGTACTTC
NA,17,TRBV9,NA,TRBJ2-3,CASSPRGGGKGTDTQYF,TGTGCCAGCAGCCCCCGGGGAGGGGGCAAAGGCACAGATACGCAGTATTTT
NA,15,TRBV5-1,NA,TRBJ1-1,CASSLGAGANTEAFF,TGCGCCAGCAGCTTGGGGGCGGGGGCGAACACTGAAGCTTTCTTT
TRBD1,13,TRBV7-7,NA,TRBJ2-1,CASSLGQNNEQFF,TGTGCTAGCAGCTTGGGACAGAACAATGAGCAGTTCTTC
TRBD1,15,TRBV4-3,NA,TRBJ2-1,CASSQEQGAYNEQFF,TGCGCCAGCAGCCAAGAACAGGGGGCCTACAATGAGCAGTTCTTC
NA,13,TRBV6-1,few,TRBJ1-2,CASRDTGLNGYTF,TGTGCCAGCAGAGACACAGGTCTAAATGGCTACACCTTC
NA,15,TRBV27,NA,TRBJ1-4,CASSSRGRGGGQLFF,TGTGCCAGCAGCTCTAGGGGGAGGGGGGGAGGGCAACTGTTTTTT
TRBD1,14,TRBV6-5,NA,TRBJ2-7,CASSYRTGTYEQYF,TGTGCCAGCAGTTACAGGACAGGAACCTACGAGCAGTACTTC
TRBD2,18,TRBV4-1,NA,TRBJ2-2,CASSLPEAGVTNTGELFF,TGCGCCAGCAGCCTCCCTGAGGCGGGGGTTACGAACACCGGGGAGCTGTTTTTT
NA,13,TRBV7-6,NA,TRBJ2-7,CASSPLWTYEQYF,TGTGCCAGCAGCCCCCTTTGGACGTACGAGCAGTACTTC
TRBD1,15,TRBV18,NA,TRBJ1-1,CASSRPGQSNTEAFF,TGTGCCAGCTCACGCCCGGGACAGTCGAACACTGAAGCTTTCTTT
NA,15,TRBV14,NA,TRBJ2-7,CASSQERGVNHEQYF,TGTGCCAGCAGCCAAGAGAGGGGAGTAAATCACGAGCAGTACTTC
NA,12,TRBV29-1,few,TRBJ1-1,CSVGLMNTEAFF,TGCAGCGTTGGACTTATGAACACTGAAGCTTTCTTT
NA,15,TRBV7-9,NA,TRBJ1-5,CASSSPGEGNQPQHF,TGTGCCAGCAGCTCCCCGGGGGAGGGCAATCAGCCCCAGCATTTT
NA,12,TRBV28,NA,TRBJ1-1,CASTRGGLKAFF,TGTGCCAGCACCCGGGGAGGCCTTAAAGCTTTCTTT
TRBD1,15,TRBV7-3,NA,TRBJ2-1,CASSEQGVSYNEQFF,TGTGCCAGCAGCGAACAGGGGGTATCCTACAATGAGCAGTTCTTC
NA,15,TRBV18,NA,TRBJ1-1,CASSRPTVLNTEAFF,TGTGCCAGCTCACGGCCGACAGTGTTGAACACTGAAGCTTTCTTT
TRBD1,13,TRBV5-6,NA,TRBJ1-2,CASSFRDRDLSTF,TGTGCCAGCAGCTTCCGGGACAGGGATCTCTCCACCTTC
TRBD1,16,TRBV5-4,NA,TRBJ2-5,CASHGQGSIGQETQYF,TGTGCCAGCCACGGACAGGGGTCTATAGGCCAAGAGACCCAGTACTTC
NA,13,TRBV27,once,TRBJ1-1,CASSLQRNTEAFF,TGTGCCAGCAGTTTACAGAGGAACACTGAAGCTTTCTTT
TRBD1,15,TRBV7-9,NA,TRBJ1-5,CASSWDRGHNQPQHF,TGTGCCAGCAGCTGGGACAGGGGGCACAATCAGCCCCAGCATTTT
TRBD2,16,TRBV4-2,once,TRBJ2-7,CASSQDWTSGSYEQYF,TGTGCCAGCAGCCAAGACTGGACTAGCGGCTCCTACGAGCAGTACTTC
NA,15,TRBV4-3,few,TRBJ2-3,CASSQAWPQPLAQYF,TGCGCCAGCAGCCAAGCTTGGCCGCAGCCCCTAGCGCAGTATTTT
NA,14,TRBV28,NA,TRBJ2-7,CASSFGISSYEQYF,TGTGCCAGCAGTTTTGGGATTAGCTCCTACGAGCAGTACTTC
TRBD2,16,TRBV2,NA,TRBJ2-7,CASSVPGLAGAYEQYF,TGTGCCAGCAGCGTTCCGGGACTAGCGGGGGCCTACGAGCAGTACTTC
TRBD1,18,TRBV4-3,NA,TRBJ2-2,CASSQDSLDRVWAGELFF,TGCGCCAGCAGCCAAGATAGTTTGGACAGGGTCTGGGCCGGGGAGCTGTTTTTT
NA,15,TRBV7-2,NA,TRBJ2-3,CASSPGGGDADTQYF,TGTGCCAGCAGCCCTGGAGGCGGGGATGCAGATACGCAGTATTTT
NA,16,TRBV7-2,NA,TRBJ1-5,CASSLGLRQSNQPQHF,TGTGCCAGCAGCTTAGGGTTAAGGCAGAGCAATCAGCCCCAGCATTTT
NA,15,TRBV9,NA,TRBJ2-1,CASSVDGDIRNEQFF,TGTGCCAGCAGCGTAGATGGCGACATTCGTAATGAGCAGTTCTTC
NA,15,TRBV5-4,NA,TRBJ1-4,CASSQIGTTNEKLFF,TGTGCCAGCAGTCAGATCGGAACAACTAATGAAAAACTGTTTTTT
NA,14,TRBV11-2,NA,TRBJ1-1,CASSSRGGSTEAFF,TGTGCCAGCAGCTCCAGGGGAGGAAGCACTGAAGCTTTCTTT